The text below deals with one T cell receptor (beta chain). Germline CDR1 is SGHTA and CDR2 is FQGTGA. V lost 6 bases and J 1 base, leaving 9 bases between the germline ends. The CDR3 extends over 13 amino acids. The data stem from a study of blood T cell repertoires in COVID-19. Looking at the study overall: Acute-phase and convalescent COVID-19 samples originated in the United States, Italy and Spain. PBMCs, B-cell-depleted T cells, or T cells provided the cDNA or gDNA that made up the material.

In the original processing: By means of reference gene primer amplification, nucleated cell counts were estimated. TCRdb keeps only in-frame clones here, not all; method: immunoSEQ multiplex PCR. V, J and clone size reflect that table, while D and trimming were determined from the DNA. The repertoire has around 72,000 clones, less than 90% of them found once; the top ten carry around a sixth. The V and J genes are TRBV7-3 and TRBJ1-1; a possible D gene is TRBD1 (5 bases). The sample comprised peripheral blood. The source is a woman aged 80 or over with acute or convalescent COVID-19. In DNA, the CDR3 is TGTGCCAGCAGTGTCACAGGGAACACTGAAGCTTTCTTT. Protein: CASSVTGNTEAFF. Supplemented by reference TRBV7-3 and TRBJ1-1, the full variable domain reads GAGVSQTPSNKVTEKGKYVELRCDPISGHTALYWYRQSLGQGPEFLIYFQGTGAADDSGLPNDRFFAVRPEGSVSTLKIQRTERGDSAVYLCASSVTGNTEAFFGQGTRLTVV.